A selection of T cell receptor beta chains follows, all from one sample in a study of early T cells in non-severe SARS-CoV-2 infection. TCRdb reprocessed the 5' RACE reads via MiXCR and lists one record per CDR3 protein. Among approximately 99,000 distinct CDR3 sequences listed, 9% to 14% were seen once. The material sequenced was whole blood. These receptor sequences come from an adult who was a healthcare worker with PCR-confirmed SARS-CoV-2 infection or an uninfected control (not recorded which). CDR3s include the opening cysteine and the closing phenylalanine or tryptophan. D genes are given only for firm matches. A clone size is listed for some rows: how often the clone was seen (once, few, many), or a class if it is expanded.

d_call j_call v_call clone_size cdr3_nt cdr3_aa
NA TRBJ1-4 TRBV12-3/TRBV12-4 many TGTGCCAGCACCCTGGGGGATCCCGGGAAAAAACTGTTTTTT CASTLGDPGKKLFF
NA TRBJ2-7 TRBV11-2 NA TGTGCCAGCAGCTTCGTCTCGTTGGGCTCCTACGAGCAGTACTTC CASSFVSLGSYEQYF
NA TRBJ2-2 TRBV20-1 few TGCAGTGCTAGACCACCCCCCGGAGGGACCGGGGAGCTGTTTTTT CSARPPPGGTGELFF
TRBD1 TRBJ2-1 TRBV24-1 many TGTGCCACCAGTGGGTTGGGACAGTCCTACAATGAGCAGTTCTTC CATSGLGQSYNEQFF
NA TRBJ2-3 TRBV6-5 many TGTGCCAGCAGTTACTCCGGGGCGGGACAGCGAGCAGGAGATACGCAGTATTTT CASSYSGAGQRAGDTQYF
NA TRBJ1-1 TRBV6-1 few TGTGCCAGCAGGGACCCAGGGCTTGAAGCTTTCTTT CASRDPGLEAFF
NA TRBJ2-5 TRBV6-1 NA TGTGCCAGCACGTTGGGCACACTTCAAGAGACCCAGTACTTC CASTLGTLQETQYF
NA TRBJ2-1 TRBV2 NA TGTGCCAGCAGTGAAGTGGGGGCGGTCTACAATGAGCAGTTCTTC CASSEVGAVYNEQFF
NA TRBJ2-1 TRBV18 many TGTGCCAGCTCACGCAACCCAGGGGCCAATGAGCAGTTCTTC CASSRNPGANEQFF
NA TRBJ1-6 TRBV27 few TGTGCCAGCAGTTGGCGGGTCCCCGCTTATAATTCACCCCTCCACTTT CASSWRVPAYNSPLHF
NA TRBJ2-3 TRBV20-1 NA TGCAGTGCTCTGGATGGGACCGACAGCACAGATACGCAGTATTTT CSALDGTDSTDTQYF
TRBD1 TRBJ2-7 TRBV29-1 NA TGCAGCGTTGAGGGACAGGGGGCCTCCTACGAGCAGTACTTC CSVEGQGASYEQYF
TRBD1 TRBJ2-5 TRBV12-3/TRBV12-4 NA TGTGCCAGCAGGGACAGGGGGCTAGAGACCCAGTACTTC CASRDRGLETQYF
NA TRBJ2-7 TRBV28 NA TGTGCCAGCAGTCCGCCGATAAACTACGAGCAGTACTTC CASSPPINYEQYF
TRBD1 TRBJ1-5 TRBV30 few TGTGCCTGGCAACAGGGGGGACAGCCCCAGCATTTT CAWQQGGQPQHF
NA TRBJ2-7 TRBV28 few TGTGCCAGCAGCTATATCTCCTACGAGCAGTACTTC CASSYISYEQYF
NA TRBJ1-2 TRBV4-1 few TGCGCCAGCAGCCAAGAAGCCACAGGGTACTATGGCTACACCTTC CASSQEATGYYGYTF
TRBD1 TRBJ1-4 TRBV12-3/TRBV12-4 few TGTGCCAGCAGTCATAACAGGGGAAGGAATGAAAAACTGTTTTTT CASSHNRGRNEKLFF
TRBD1 TRBJ1-5 TRBV7-9 few TGTGCCAGCAGCCTGGGACAGGGGAGTTATCAGCCCCAGCATTTT CASSLGQGSYQPQHF
NA TRBJ2-1 TRBV29-1 NA TGCAGCGTCCCGGGACGCGGTAGAAATGAGCAGTTCTTC CSVPGRGRNEQFF
NA TRBJ2-3 TRBV11-3 few TGTGCCAGCAGCTTTAGCCGGGGCGCGGGCGATAATACGCAGTATTTT CASSFSRGAGDNTQYF
NA TRBJ1-1 TRBV19 many TGTGCCAGTAGCTTTCCTCCCCAGAACACTGAAGCTTTCTTT CASSFPPQNTEAFF
NA TRBJ1-2 TRBV28 many TGTGCCAGCAGTTTCCCTCCAGAAGGTTATGGCTACACCTTC CASSFPPEGYGYTF
NA TRBJ1-4 TRBV7-9 few TGTGCCAGCAGCTTAGTCAACGAAGAAAAACTGTTTTTT CASSLVNEEKLFF
TRBD1 TRBJ1-6 TRBV7-9 many TGTGCCAGCAGCCGCCTCGGACAGGGGGCTTATAATTCACCCCTCCACTTT CASSRLGQGAYNSPLHF
NA TRBJ2-3 TRBV29-1 many TGCAGCGCGAATCGGGAACCCGTAGCAGATACGCAGTATTTT CSANREPVADTQYF
NA TRBJ2-3 TRBV6-6 NA TGTGCCAGCGGGACCCGGGACTCAGCAGATACGCAGTATTTT CASGTRDSADTQYF
NA TRBJ2-7 TRBV29-1 few TGCAGCGTTGTGGGGGGCTCCTACGAGCAGTACTTC CSVVGGSYEQYF
TRBD1 TRBJ2-7 TRBV5-1 many TGCGCCAGCAGCTCGCCCCCGGGACAGCTATCCTACGAGCAGTACTTC CASSSPPGQLSYEQYF
NA TRBJ2-5 TRBV11-2 many TGTGCCAGCAGCCCCCCGGGCCTCAGGGAGACCCAGTACTTC CASSPPGLRETQYF
NA TRBJ1-2 TRBV5-1 few TGCGCCAGCAGCTTATCATCTCAGGGGAACTATGGCTACACCTTC CASSLSSQGNYGYTF
NA TRBJ1-2 TRBV29-1 NA TGCAGCGTTGTACAGGGTGGCTACACCTTC CSVVQGGYTF
NA TRBJ2-1 TRBV7-2 NA TGTGCCAGCAGCTTAGGAGGGACAATTCGCAATGAGCAGTTCTTC CASSLGGTIRNEQFF
NA TRBJ2-1 TRBV29-1 NA TGCAGCGGGAGTACCTACAATGAGCAGTTCTTC CSGSTYNEQFF
NA TRBJ1-4 TRBV7-2 many TGTGCCAGCAGCTTTCATACAAATGAAAAACTGTTTTTT CASSFHTNEKLFF
TRBD2 TRBJ2-3 TRBV7-9 many TGTGCCAGCGGTGCGGGAGTAATAGATACGCAGTATTTT CASGAGVIDTQYF
NA TRBJ2-3 TRBV28 NA TGTGCCAGCAGCCAAGGACTTTTCACAGATACGCAGTATTTT CASSQGLFTDTQYF
NA TRBJ2-6 TRBV29-1 NA TGCAGCGTTAACCTCAGGGTGACGGGGGCCAACGTCCTGACTTTC CSVNLRVTGANVLTF
NA TRBJ2-1 TRBV19 few TGTGCCAGTAGTACCCTAGAGGGTGTTGAGCAGTTCTTC CASSTLEGVEQFF
NA TRBJ1-1 TRBV29-1 few TGCAGCGGGGGGGGCCTTAAAACGAACACTGAAGCTTTCTTT CSGGGLKTNTEAFF
NA TRBJ2-2 TRBV7-6 many TGTGCCAGCAGCTTCCCCCCCAACGGCGCGAACACCGGGGAGCTGTTTTTT CASSFPPNGANTGELFF
NA TRBJ2-7 TRBV4-1 many TGCGCCAGCAGCCAAGACTACAACTACGAGCAGTACTTC CASSQDYNYEQYF
NA TRBJ1-5 TRBV7-9 many TGTGCCAGCAGCTTGAGTGGGGGAGGCGATCAGCCCCAGCATTTT CASSLSGGGDQPQHF
NA TRBJ2-3 TRBV6-1 few TGTGCCAGCAGTGAAGGTTATAGCTTTGGGACAGATACGCAGTATTTT CASSEGYSFGTDTQYF
TRBD2 TRBJ2-3 TRBV20-1 many TGCAGTTCCCTAGCGGGGGGGGGCCCTAGCACAGATACGCAGTATTTT CSSLAGGGPSTDTQYF
NA TRBJ1-3 TRBV10-2 many TGCGCCAGCAGTGCTTGGCAAAGCTCTGGAAACACCATATATTTT CASSAWQSSGNTIYF
NA TRBJ2-7 TRBV30 once TGTGTCTGGAGTGGGGATAGGGGAGTGTACGAGCAGTACTTC CVWSGDRGVYEQYF
NA TRBJ2-2 TRBV9 few TGTGCCAGCAGCGTTTACGGGGAGTACACCGGGGAGGTGTTTTTT CASSVYGEYTGEVFF
NA TRBJ1-6 TRBV12-3/TRBV12-4 few TGTGCCAGCAGTTTTCCGGGGGTAATTAATTCACCCCTCCACTTT CASSFPGVINSPLHF
NA TRBJ1-4 TRBV11-2 few TGTGCCAGCAGCTCACAAACAGGGCGGCCTAATGAAAAACTGTTTTTT CASSSQTGRPNEKLFF
TRBD2 TRBJ2-1 TRBV19 NA TGTGCCAGTAGTATGCTAAGCGGGAAAACGGCGGGGAATGAGCAGTTCTTC CASSMLSGKTAGNEQFF
NA TRBJ1-2 TRBV3-1 few TGTGCCAGCAGCCAAGTTGATATTAACTATGGCTACACCTTC CASSQVDINYGYTF